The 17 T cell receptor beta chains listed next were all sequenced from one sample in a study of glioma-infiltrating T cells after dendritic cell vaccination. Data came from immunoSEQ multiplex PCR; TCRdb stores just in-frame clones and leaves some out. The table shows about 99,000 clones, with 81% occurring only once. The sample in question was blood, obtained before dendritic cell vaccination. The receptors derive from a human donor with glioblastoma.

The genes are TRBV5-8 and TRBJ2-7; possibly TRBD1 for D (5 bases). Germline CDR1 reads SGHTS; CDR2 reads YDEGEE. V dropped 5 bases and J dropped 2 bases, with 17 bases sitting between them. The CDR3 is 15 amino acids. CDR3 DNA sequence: TGTGCCAGCAGTCTCAAGGAGACAGCGACCTACGAGCAGTACTTC. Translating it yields CASSLKETATYEQYF.

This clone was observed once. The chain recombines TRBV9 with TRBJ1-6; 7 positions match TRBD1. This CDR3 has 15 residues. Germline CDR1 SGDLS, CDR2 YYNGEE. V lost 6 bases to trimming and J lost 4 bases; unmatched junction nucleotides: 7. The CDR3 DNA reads TGTGCCAGCACCCCGGGACAGACATATAATTCACCCCTCCACTTT. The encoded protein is CASTPGQTYNSPLHF.

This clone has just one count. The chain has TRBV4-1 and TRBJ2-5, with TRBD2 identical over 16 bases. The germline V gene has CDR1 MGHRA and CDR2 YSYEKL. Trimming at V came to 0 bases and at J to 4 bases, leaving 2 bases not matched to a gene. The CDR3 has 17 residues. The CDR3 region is CASSQEGLAGGVETQYF. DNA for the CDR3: TGCGCCAGCAGCCAAGAGGGACTAGCGGGGGGGGTAGAGACCCAGTACTTC.

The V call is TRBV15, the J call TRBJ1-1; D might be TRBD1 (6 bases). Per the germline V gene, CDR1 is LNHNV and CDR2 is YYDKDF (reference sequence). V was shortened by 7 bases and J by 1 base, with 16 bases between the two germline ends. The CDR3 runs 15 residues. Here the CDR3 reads CATTDPGTPNTEAFF. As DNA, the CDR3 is TGTGCCACCACCGATCCCGGGACACCGAACACTGAAGCTTTCTTT.

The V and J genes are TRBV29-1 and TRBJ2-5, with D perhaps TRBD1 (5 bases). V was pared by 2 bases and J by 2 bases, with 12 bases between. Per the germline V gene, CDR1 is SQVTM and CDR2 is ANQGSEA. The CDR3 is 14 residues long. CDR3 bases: TGCAGCGTTGAACTTGGAGACAGTCAAGAGACCCAGTACTTC. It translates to CSVELGDSQETQYF.

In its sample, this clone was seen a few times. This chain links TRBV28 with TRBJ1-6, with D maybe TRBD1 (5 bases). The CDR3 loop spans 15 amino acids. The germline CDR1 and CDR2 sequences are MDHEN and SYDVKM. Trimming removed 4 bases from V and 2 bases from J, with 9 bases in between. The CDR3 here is CASSSRTTYNSPLHF. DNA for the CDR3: TGTGCCAGCAGTTCTCGGACAACCTATAATTCACCCCTCCACTTT.

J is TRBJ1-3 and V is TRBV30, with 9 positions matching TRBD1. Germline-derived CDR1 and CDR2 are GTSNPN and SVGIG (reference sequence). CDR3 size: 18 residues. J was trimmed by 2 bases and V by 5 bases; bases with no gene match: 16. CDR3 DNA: TGTGCCTGGCGGCGGGATCTCCGGGACAGGGTGACTGGAAACACCATATATTTT. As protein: CAWRRDLRDRVTGNTIYF.

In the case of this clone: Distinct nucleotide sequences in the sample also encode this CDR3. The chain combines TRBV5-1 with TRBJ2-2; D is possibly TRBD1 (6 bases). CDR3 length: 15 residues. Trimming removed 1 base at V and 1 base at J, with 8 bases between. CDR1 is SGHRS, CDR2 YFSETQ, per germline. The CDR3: CASSLTGLNTGELFF. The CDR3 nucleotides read TGCGCCAGCAGCTTGACAGGGCTGAACACCGGGGAGCTGTTTTTT. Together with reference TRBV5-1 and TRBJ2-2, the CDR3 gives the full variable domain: KAGVTQTPRYLIKTRGQQVTLSCSPISGHRSVSWYQQTPGQGLQFLFEYFSETQRNKGNFPGRFSGRQFSNSRSEMNVSTLELGDSALYLCASSLTGLNTGELFFGEGSRLTVL.

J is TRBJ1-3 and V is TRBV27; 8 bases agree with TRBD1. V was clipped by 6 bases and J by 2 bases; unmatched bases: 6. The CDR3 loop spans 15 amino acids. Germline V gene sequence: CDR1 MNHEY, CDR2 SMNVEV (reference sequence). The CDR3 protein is CASSPDRVPGNTIYF. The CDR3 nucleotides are TGTGCCAGCAGCCCGGACAGGGTACCTGGAAACACCATATATTTT.

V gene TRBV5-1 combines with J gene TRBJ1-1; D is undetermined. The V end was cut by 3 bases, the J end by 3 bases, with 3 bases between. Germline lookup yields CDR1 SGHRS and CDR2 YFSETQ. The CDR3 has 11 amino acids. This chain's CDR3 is CASSSDTEAFF. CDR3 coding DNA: TGCGCCAGCAGCTCAGACACTGAAGCTTTCTTT.

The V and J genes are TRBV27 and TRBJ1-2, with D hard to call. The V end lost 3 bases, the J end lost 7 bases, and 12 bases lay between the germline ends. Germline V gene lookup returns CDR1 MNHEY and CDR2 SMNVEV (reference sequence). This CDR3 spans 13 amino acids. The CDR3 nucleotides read TGTGCCAGCAGTTTTGGAGTTCTTGGTGGCTACACCTTC. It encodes CASSFGVLGGYTF.

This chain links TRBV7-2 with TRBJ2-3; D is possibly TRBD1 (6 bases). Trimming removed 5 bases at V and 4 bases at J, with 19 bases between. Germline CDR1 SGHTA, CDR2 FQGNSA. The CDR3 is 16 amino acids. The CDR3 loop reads CASSPRTGYSADTQYF. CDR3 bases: TGTGCCAGCAGCCCGAGAACAGGGTATTCTGCAGATACGCAGTATTTT.

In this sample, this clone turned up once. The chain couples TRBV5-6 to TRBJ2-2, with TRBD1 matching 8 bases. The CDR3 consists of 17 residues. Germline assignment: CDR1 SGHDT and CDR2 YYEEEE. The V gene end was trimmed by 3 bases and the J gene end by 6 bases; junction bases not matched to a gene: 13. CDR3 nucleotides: TGTGCCAGCAGCTGGAGGCAGGGGGCAGGGTTTGCCGGGGAGCTGTTTTTT. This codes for CASSWRQGAGFAGELFF.

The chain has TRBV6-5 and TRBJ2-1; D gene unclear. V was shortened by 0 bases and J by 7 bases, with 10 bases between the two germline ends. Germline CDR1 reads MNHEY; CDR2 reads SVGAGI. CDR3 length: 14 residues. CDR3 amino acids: CASSYSTTLNEQFF. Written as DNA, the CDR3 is TGTGCCAGCAGTTACTCGACGACTTTGAATGAGCAGTTCTTC.

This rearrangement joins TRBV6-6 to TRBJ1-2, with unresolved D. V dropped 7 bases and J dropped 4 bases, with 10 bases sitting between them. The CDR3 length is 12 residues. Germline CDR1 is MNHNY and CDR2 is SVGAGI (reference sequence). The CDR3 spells CASNQIFYGYTF. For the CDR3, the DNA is TGTGCCAGCAACCAGATTTTCTATGGCTACACCTTC.

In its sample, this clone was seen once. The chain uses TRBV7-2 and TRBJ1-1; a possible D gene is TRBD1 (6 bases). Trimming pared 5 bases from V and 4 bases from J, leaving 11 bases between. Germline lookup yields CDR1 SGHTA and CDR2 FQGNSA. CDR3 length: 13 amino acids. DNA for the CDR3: TGTGCCAGCAGCCTAACAGGGACCACTGAAGCTTTCTTT. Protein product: CASSLTGTTEAFF.

The CDR3 nucleotides read TGTGCCTGGAGTTTTTCGGGGGGTGGAGAGACCCAGTACTTC. It encodes CAWSFSGGGETQYF. J is TRBJ2-5 and V is TRBV30; 7 nucleotides agree with TRBD2. The CDR3 is made up of 14 amino acids. V dropped 2 bases and J dropped 4; count of bases not matched to a gene: 7. Germline CDR1 GTSNPN, CDR2 SVGIG (reference sequence).